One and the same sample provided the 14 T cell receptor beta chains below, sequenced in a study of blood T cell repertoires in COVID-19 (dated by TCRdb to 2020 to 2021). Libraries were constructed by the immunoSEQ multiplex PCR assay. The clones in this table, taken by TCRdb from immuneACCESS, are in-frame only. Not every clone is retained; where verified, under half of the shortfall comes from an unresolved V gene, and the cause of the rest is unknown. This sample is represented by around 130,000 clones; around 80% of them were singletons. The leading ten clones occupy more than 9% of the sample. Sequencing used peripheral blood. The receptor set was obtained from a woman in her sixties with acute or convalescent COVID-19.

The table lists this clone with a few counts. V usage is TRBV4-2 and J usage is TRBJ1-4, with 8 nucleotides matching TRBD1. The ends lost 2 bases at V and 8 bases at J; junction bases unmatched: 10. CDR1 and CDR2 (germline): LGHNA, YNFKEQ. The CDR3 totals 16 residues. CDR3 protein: CASSQPLQGAGEKLFF. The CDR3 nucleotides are TGTGCCAGCAGCCAACCCCTCCAGGGGGCAGGCGAAAAACTGTTTTTT.

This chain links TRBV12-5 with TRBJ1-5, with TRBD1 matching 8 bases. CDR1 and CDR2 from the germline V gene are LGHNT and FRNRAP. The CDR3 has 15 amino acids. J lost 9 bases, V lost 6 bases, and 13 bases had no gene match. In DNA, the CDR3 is TGTGCTAGTGGCCGTCCCGGGACAGGCGGCGGGCCCCAGCATTTT. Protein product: CASGRPGTGGGPQHF.

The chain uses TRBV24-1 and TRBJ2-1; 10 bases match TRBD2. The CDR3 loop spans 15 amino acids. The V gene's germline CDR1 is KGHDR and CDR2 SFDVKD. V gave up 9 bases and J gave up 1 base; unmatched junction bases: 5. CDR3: CATARAGGSYNEQFF. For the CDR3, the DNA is TGTGCCACCGCCCGAGCGGGGGGGTCCTACAATGAGCAGTTCTTC.

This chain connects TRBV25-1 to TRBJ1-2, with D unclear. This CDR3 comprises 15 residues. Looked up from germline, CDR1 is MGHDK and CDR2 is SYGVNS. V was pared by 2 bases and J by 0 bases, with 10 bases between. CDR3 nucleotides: TGTGCCAGCAGTGAAGTACGCGGGTCTAACTATGGCTACACCTTC. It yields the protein CASSEVRGSNYGYTF.

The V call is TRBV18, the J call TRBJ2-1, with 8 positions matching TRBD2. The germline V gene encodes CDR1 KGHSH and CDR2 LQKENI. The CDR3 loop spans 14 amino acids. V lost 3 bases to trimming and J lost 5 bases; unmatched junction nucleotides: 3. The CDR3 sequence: CASSPRGDHNEQFF. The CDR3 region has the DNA TGTGCCAGCTCACCGCGGGGGGACCACAATGAGCAGTTCTTC.

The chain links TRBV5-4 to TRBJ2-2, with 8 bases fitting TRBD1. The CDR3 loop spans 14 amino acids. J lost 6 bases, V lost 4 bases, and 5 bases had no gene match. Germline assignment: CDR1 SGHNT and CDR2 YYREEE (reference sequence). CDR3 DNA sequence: TGTGCCAGCAGCCGGAACAGGGGGGCCGGGGAGCTGTTTTTT. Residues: CASSRNRGAGELFF.

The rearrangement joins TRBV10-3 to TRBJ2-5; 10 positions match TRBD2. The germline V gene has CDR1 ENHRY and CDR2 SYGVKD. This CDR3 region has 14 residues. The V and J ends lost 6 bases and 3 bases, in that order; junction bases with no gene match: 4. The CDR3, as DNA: TGTGCCATCAGCCTTAGCGGGGGGAAAGAGACCCAGTACTTC. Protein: CAISLSGGKETQYF.

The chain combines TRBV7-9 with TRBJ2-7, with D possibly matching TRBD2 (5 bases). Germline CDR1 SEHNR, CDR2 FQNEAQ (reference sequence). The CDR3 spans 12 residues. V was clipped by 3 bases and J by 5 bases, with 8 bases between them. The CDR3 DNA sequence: TGTGCCAGCAGCTTTAGCGTGGACGAGCAGTACTTC. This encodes CASSFSVDEQYF.

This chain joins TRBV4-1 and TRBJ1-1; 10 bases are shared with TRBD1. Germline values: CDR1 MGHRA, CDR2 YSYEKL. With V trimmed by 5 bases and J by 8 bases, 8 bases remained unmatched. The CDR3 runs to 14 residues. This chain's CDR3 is CASSTRTGGAEAFF. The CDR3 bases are TGCGCCAGCAGCACACGGACAGGGGGTGCCGAAGCTTTCTTT.

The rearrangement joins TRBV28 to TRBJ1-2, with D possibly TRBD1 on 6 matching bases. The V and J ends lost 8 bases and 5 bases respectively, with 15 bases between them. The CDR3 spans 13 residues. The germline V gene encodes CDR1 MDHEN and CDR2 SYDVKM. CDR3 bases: TGTGCCAGCCTCAGATTACAGGGATATGGCTACACCTTC. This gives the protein CASLRLQGYGYTF.

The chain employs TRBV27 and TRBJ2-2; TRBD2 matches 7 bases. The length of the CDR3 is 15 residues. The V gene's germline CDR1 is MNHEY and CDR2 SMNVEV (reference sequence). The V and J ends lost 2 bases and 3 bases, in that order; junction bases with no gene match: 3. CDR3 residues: CASSLVAGDTGELFF. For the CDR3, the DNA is TGTGCCAGCAGTTTAGTGGCGGGGGACACCGGGGAGCTGTTTTTT.

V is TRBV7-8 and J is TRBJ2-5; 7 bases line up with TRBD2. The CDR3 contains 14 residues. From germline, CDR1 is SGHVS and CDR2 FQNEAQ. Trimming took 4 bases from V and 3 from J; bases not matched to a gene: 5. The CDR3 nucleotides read TGTGCCAGCAGCTCCCGAGCGGGGAAAGAGACCCAGTACTTC. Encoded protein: CASSSRAGKETQYF.

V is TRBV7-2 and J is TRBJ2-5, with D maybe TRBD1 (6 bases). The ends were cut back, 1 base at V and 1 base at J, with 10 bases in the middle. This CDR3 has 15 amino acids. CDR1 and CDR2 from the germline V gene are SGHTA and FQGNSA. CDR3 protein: CASSLGGQFQETQYF. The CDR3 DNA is TGTGCCAGCAGCTTAGGGGGACAATTCCAAGAGACCCAGTACTTC.

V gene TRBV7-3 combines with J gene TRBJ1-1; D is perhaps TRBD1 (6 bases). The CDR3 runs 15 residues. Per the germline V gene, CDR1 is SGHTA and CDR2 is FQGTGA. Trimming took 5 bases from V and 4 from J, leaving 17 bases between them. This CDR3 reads CASSPQGPLGTEAFF. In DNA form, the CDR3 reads TGTGCCAGCAGCCCCCAGGGGCCCCTGGGCACTGAAGCTTTCTTT.